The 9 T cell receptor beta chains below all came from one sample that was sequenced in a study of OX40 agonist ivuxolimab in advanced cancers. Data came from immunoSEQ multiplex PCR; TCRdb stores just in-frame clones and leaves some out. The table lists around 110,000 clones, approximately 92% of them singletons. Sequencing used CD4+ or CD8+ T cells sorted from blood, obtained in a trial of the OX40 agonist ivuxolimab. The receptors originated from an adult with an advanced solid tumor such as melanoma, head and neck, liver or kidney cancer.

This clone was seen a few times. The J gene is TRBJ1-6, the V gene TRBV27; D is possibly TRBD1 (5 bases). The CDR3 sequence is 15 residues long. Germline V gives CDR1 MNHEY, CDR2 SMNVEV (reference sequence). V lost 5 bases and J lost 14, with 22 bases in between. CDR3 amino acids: CASSESGQYPATLHF. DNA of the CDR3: TGTGCCAGCAGTGAGTCAGGGCAATATCCCGCCACCCTCCACTTT.

In nucleotides, the CDR3 is TGTGCCAGCAGTGCAAACAGGGGACAGTCTGAAGCTTTCTTT. It encodes CASSANRGQSEAFF. The V and J genes are TRBV6-1 and TRBJ1-1; TRBD1 agrees at 7 bases. Germline V gives CDR1 MNHNS, CDR2 SASEGT. This CDR3 contains 14 residues. V trimming: 4 bases; J trimming: 6 bases; junction bases outside the gene matches: 8.

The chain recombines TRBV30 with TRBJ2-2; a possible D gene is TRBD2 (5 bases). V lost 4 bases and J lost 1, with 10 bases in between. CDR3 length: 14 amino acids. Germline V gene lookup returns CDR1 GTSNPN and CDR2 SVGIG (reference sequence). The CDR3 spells CAWKDSMNTGELFF. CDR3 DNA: TGTGCCTGGAAGGACTCAATGAACACCGGGGAGCTGTTTTTT.

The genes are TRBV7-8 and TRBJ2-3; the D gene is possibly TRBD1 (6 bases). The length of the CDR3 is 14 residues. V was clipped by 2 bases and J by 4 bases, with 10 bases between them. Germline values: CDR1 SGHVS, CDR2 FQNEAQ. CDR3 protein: CASSLRQGPDTQYF. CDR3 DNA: TGTGCCAGCAGCTTACGCCAGGGGCCAGATACGCAGTATTTT.

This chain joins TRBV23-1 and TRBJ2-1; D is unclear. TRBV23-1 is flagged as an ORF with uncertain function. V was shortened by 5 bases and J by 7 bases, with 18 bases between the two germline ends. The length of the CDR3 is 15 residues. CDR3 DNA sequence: TGCGCCAGCAGTGAAACCCCGAGAGGAAGTAATGAGCAGTTCTTC. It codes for CASSETPRGSNEQFF.

CDR3 coding DNA: TGTGCCAGCAGCCGACAGGGGGTCATAATCAATGAGCAGTTCTTC. Residues: CASSRQGVIINEQFF. This rearrangement joins TRBV28 to TRBJ2-1; TRBD1 matches at 9 bases. Germline trimming cut 6 bases from V and 6 bases from J; bases unmatched to any gene: 9. CDR1 is MDHEN, CDR2 SYDVKM, per germline. There are 15 residues in the CDR3.

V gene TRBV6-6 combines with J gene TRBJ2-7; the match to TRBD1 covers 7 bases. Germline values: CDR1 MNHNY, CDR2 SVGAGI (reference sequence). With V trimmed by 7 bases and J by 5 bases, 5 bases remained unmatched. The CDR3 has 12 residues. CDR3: CASKRGRDEQYF. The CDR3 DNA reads TGTGCCAGCAAAAGGGGGCGCGACGAGCAGTACTTC.

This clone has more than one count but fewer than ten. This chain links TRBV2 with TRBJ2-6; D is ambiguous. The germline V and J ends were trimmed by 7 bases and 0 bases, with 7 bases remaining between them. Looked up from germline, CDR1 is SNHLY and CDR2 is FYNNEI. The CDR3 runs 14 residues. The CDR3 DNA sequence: TGTGCCAGCAATCGCGGCTCTGGGGCCAACGTCCTGACTTTC. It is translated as CASNRGSGANVLTF. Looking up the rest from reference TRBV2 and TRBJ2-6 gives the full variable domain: EPEVTQTPSHQVTQMGQEVILRCVPISNHLYFYWYRQILGQKVEFLVSFYNNEISEKSEIFDDQFSVERPDGSNFTLKIRSTKLEDSAMYFCASNRGSGANVLTFGAGSRLTVL.

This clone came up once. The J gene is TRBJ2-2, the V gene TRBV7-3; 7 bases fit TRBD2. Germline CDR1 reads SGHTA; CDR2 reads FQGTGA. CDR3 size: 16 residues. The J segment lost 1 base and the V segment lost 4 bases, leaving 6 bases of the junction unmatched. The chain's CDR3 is CASSSTGGLNTGELFF. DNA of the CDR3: TGTGCCAGCAGCTCAACGGGGGGACTGAACACCGGGGAGCTGTTTTTT. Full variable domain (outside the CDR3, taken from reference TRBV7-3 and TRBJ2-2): GAGVSQTPSNKVTEKGKYVELRCDPISGHTALYWYRQSLGQGPEFLIYFQGTGAADDSGLPNDRFFAVRPEGSVSTLKIQRTERGDSAVYLCASSSTGGLNTGELFFGEGSRLTVL.